Below are 28 T cell receptor beta chains sequenced from a single sample in a study of T cells in Graves' hyperthyroidism and ophthalmopathy. Amplified TCR beta CDR3 regions came from RNA transcripts. During a first-round RT-PCR of the TCR CDR3, the HTBI primer set was used. In TCRdb, the multiplex PCR reads were re-called with MiXCR into one record per CDR3 protein. The data hold about 270,000 distinct CDR3 sequences, with approximately 25% observed a single time. Sequenced material: blood. All receptors come from a woman aged 35 to 49 with Graves' ophthalmopathy.

The table lists this clonotype with many counts. Since a much larger clone is just one base distant, this may be a read error. The rearrangement links TRBV6-5 to TRBJ2-7; possible D gene TRBD2, 5 bases. CDR1 and CDR2 from the germline V gene are MNHEY and SVGAGI. The CDR3 runs to 14 residues. The germline V and J ends were trimmed by 5 bases and 1 base, with 12 bases remaining between them. CDR3 loop: CASSTARVSYEQYF. The CDR3 bases are TGTGCCAGCAGTACTGCGAGGGTATCCTACGAGCAGTACTTC.

This clonotype was observed many times. The V call is TRBV7-2, the J call TRBJ1-2, with D uncertain. CDR3 length: 13 residues. V shed 1 base and J shed 5 bases, with 8 bases lying between them. Germline V lookup: CDR1 SGHTA, CDR2 FQGNSA. The CDR3 sequence: CASSLVRGYGYTF. The CDR3 DNA sequence: TGTGCCAGCAGCTTAGTGCGGGGTTATGGCTACACCTTC.

Ten or more counts support this clonotype. The chain recombines TRBV19 with TRBJ1-5, with D unclear. This CDR3 is 13 amino acids long. Trimming took 9 bases from V and 2 from J, leaving 11 bases between them. CDR1 and CDR2 from the germline V gene are LNHDA and SQIVND (reference sequence). Here the CDR3 DNA reads TGTGCCAGCTTGGGCAGGCGCAATCAGCCCCAGCATTTT. It translates to CASLGRRNQPQHF.

This clonotype was detected ten times or more. The V gene is TRBV4-1, the J gene TRBJ2-7; 11 bases line up with TRBD2. The germline V gene has CDR1 MGHRA and CDR2 YSYEKL. Germline trimming cut 2 bases from V and 3 bases from J; bases unmatched to any gene: 6. This CDR3 region has 16 residues. As DNA, the CDR3 is TGCGCCAGCAGCCAAAATCCTAGCGGGAGGAACTACGAGCAGTACTTC. This encodes CASSQNPSGRNYEQYF.

This clonotype was detected many times. The chain links TRBV20-1 to TRBJ2-5, with 8 bases identical to TRBD2. The germline CDR1 and CDR2 sequences are DFQATT and SNEGSKA (reference sequence). Trimming at V came to 6 bases and at J to 4 bases, leaving 4 bases not matched to a gene. CDR3 length equals 12 residues. Written as DNA, the CDR3 is TGCAGTGCCGGGAGGGCAGGAGAGACCCAGTACTTC. Translation gives CSAGRAGETQYF.

This clonotype appeared many times. The DNA for the CDR3 is TGTGCCAGCAGCGGGGACCACCACGAGCAGTACTTC. Translation gives CASSGDHHEQYF. This chain joins TRBV11-1 and TRBJ2-7; D tentatively reads TRBD1 or TRBD2 (5 bases each). The CDR3 is 12 residues long. V lost 5 bases, J lost 5 bases, and 10 bases lay in between. The V gene's germline CDR1 is SGHAT and CDR2 FQDESV (reference sequence).

The chain carries TRBV24-1 and TRBJ1-1; D remains ambiguous. This CDR3 contains 12 residues. Germline CDR1 reads KGHDR; CDR2 reads SFDVKD. V lost 0 bases, J lost 10 bases, and 8 bases lay in between. The CDR3 DNA sequence: TGTGCCACCAGTGATTTGCTGGGTAGAGCTTTCTTT. Encoded protein: CATSDLLGRAFF.

The sample holds many counts of this clonotype. The gene calls are TRBV10-3 and TRBJ1-2; the match to TRBD1 covers 8 bases. The ends lost 6 bases at V and 6 bases at J; junction bases unmatched: 6. There are 13 residues in the CDR3. Germline CDR1 is ENHRY and CDR2 is SYGVKD. CDR3 nucleotides: TGTGCCATCAGCCCGACAGGGGCGGATGGCTACACCTTC. It translates to CAISPTGADGYTF.

This clonotype has a count of ten or more. The chain recombines TRBV11-2 with TRBJ2-7; TRBD1 agrees at 8 bases. This CDR3 is 13 amino acids long. Trimming took 5 bases from V and 5 from J; bases not matched to a gene: 5. In germline, CDR1 is SGHAT, CDR2 FQNNGV. This CDR3 reads CASSLGQGDEQYF. CDR3 nucleotides: TGTGCCAGCAGCCTCGGACAGGGTGACGAGCAGTACTTC.

The chain couples TRBV12-3 or TRBV12-4 to TRBJ1-5, with a weak D call TRBD1 (6 bases). The CDR3 sequence is 15 residues long. V was trimmed by 6 bases and J by 2 bases, leaving 14 bases between them. CDR3 nucleotides: TGTGCCAGCAGGGCGAGGGGGGGTGGCAATCAGCCCCAGCATTTT. It specifies CASRARGGGNQPQHF.

This clonotype was seen at least ten times. The chain recombines TRBV28 with TRBJ2-3, with unresolved D. Trimming cost V 7 bases and J 0 bases, with 11 bases left between them. The CDR3 totals 14 residues. Germline V gene lookup returns CDR1 MDHEN and CDR2 SYDVKM. This chain's CDR3 is CASISSSSTDTQYF. CDR3 sequence (DNA): TGTGCCAGCATCAGCTCGAGCAGCACAGATACGCAGTATTTT.

This clonotype was picked up many times. The chain couples TRBV20-1 to TRBJ2-5, with TRBD2 identical over 10 bases. J gave up 4 bases and V 1 base, and 9 bases lay outside the gene matches. The V gene's germline CDR1 is DFQATT and CDR2 SNEGSKA (reference sequence). CDR3 length: 16 residues. CDR3 residues: CSARGWLAGALETQYF. Written as DNA, the CDR3 is TGCAGTGCTAGAGGGTGGCTAGCGGGGGCCTTAGAGACCCAGTACTTC.

Many counts were recorded for this clonotype. This rearrangement joins TRBV5-5 to TRBJ1-1; D might be TRBD1 (5 bases). This CDR3 is 16 amino acids long. The V gene's germline CDR1 is SGHKS and CDR2 YYEKEE (reference sequence). V was cut by 4 bases and J by 0 bases, with 16 bases left in between. CDR3 region: CASSVGQHNMNTEAFF. As DNA, the CDR3 is TGTGCCAGCAGCGTTGGACAACATAATATGAACACTGAAGCTTTCTTT.

This clonotype was detected many times. This sequence joins TRBV19 and TRBJ1-5; 7 nucleotides line up with TRBD1. The CDR3 spans 13 residues. Germline V lookup: CDR1 LNHDA, CDR2 SQIVND (reference sequence). Trimming cost V 5 bases and J 7 bases; bases outside gene matches: 5. Here the CDR3 DNA reads TGTGCCAGTAGTCACAGGGGTGGACAGCCCCAGCATTTT. Protein product: CASSHRGGQPQHF.

This clonotype was seen repeatedly, ten times or more. The genes are TRBV7-9 and TRBJ2-5; D may be TRBD1 (5 bases). The CDR3 has 14 residues. V gave up 1 base and J gave up 5 bases, with 11 bases separating them. Germline loops: CDR1 SEHNR, CDR2 FQNEAQ (reference sequence). This CDR3 is CASSLVSQEETQYF. In DNA form, the CDR3 reads TGTGCCAGCAGCTTAGTCTCACAGGAGGAGACCCAGTACTTC.

Turning to this clonotype: This may come from a read error, since a much larger clone is one base off. The chain recombines TRBV5-1 with TRBJ2-7; 11 nucleotides line up with TRBD2. The CDR3 sequence is 16 residues long. CDR1 and CDR2 (germline): SGHRS, YFSETQ. The V and J ends lost 0 bases and 6 bases, in that order; junction bases with no gene match: 8. The CDR3 reads CASSLAGASGRPEQYF. Written as DNA, the CDR3 is TGCGCCAGCAGCTTGGCAGGGGCTAGCGGGAGGCCCGAGCAGTACTTC.

In the case of this clonotype: It may be a read error: a sequence one base away is much more abundant. J is TRBJ2-7 and V is TRBV4-1, with TRBD2 matching over 9 bases. The V and J ends lost 2 bases and 3 bases, in that order; junction bases with no gene match: 5. CDR3 length: 15 amino acids. Germline V gene data show CDR1 as MGHRA and CDR2 as YSYEKL. Here the CDR3 reads CASSQIAGEFYEQYF. In nucleotides, the CDR3 is TGCGCCAGCAGCCAAATAGCGGGAGAGTTCTACGAGCAGTACTTC.

This clonotype was observed at least ten times. The J gene is TRBJ2-5, the V gene TRBV29-1; the D is unclear. V was cut by 7 bases and J by 2 bases, with 14 bases left in between. This CDR3 region has 13 residues. Germline values: CDR1 SQVTM, CDR2 ANQGSEA. This chain's CDR3 is CSAPSVGQETQYF. CDR3 sequence (DNA): TGCAGCGCTCCCAGTGTAGGTCAAGAGACCCAGTACTTC. Supplemented by reference TRBV29-1 and TRBJ2-5, the full variable domain reads SAVISQKPSRDICQRGTSLTIQCQVDSQVTMMFWYRQQPGQSLTLIATANQGSEATYESGFVIDKFPISRPNLTFSTLTVSNMSPEDSSIYLCSAPSVGQETQYFGPGTRLLVL.

This clonotype was counted many times. The chain carries TRBV27 and TRBJ2-4; 9 nucleotides align to TRBD1. Trimming took 4 bases from V and 7 from J; bases not matched to a gene: 8. The CDR3 covers 15 residues. Germline values: CDR1 MNHEY, CDR2 SMNVEV (reference sequence). CDR3 loop: CASSSDRQGENIQYF. In nucleotides, the CDR3 is TGTGCCAGCAGTTCCGATCGACAGGGGGAGAACATTCAGTACTTC.

This clonotype was counted ten times or more. The gene calls are TRBV12-3 or TRBV12-4 and TRBJ1-5; D unclear. V lost 6 bases, J lost 0 bases, and 9 bases lay in between. This CDR3 is built from 14 residues. The CDR3 sequence: CASSFPRSNQPQHF. The CDR3 coding sequence is TGTGCCAGCAGCTTCCCCCGTAGCAATCAGCCCCAGCATTTT.

The rearrangement links TRBV6-5 to TRBJ1-2; D might be TRBD1 (5 bases). The CDR3 loop spans 14 amino acids. The V end was cut by 2 bases, the J end by 4 bases, with 11 bases between. CDR1 is MNHEY and CDR2 is SVGAGI in the germline V gene. The CDR3 nucleotides read TGTGCCAGCAGTTACAGGGGCGTTCTCTATGGCTACACCTTC. As protein: CASSYRGVLYGYTF.

This chain links TRBV30 with TRBJ1-1, with TRBD1 matching over 8 bases. The CDR3 has 14 residues. J was trimmed by 1 base and V by 3 bases; bases with no gene match: 4. Germline CDR1 and CDR2: GTSNPN and SVGIG (reference sequence). CDR3 DNA sequence: TGTGCCTGGAGGGGGGACAGGCGGAACACTGAAGCTTTCTTT. Amino acid sequence: CAWRGDRRNTEAFF.

This clonotype was recorded at least ten times. The chain uses TRBV6-1 and TRBJ1-6; no clear D. The CDR3 has 12 amino acids. Trimming took off 6 bases at V and 5 bases at J, with 5 bases between the two ends. Germline values: CDR1 MNHNS, CDR2 SASEGT. Here the CDR3 DNA reads TGTGCCAGCAGCCTAAATAATTCACCCCTCCACTTT. Translated, it gives CASSLNNSPLHF.

This clonotype appeared once. V and J are TRBV10-3 and TRBJ2-7, with D possibly matching TRBD1 (5 bases). The germline gives CDR1 ENHRY, CDR2 SYGVKD. The germline V and J ends were trimmed by 4 bases and 6 bases, with 16 bases remaining between them. The CDR3 contains 14 residues. The CDR3 protein is CAISVGQGLSEQYF. CDR3 bases: TGTGCCATCAGTGTGGGGCAGGGTCTTAGCGAGCAGTACTTC.

This clonotype was recorded a few times. The rearrangement uses TRBV12-3 or TRBV12-4 and TRBJ1-2, with D possibly being TRBD1 (6 bases). V was clipped by 10 bases and J by 7 bases, with 22 bases between them. The CDR3 has 14 amino acids. CDR3 DNA sequence: TGTGCCACCCGAGTAACAGGGCTTTTCTCTGGCTACACCTTC. The encoded protein is CATRVTGLFSGYTF.

The genes are TRBV12-3 or TRBV12-4 and TRBJ2-5; D unresolved. The CDR3 length is 12 residues. Trimming removed 10 bases from V and 5 bases from J, with 14 bases in between. The DNA of the CDR3 is TGTGCCATCCCCGTGGATTCGGAGACCCAGTACTTC. Translation: CAIPVDSETQYF.

This clonotype turned up a few times. V and J are TRBV12-3 or TRBV12-4 and TRBJ2-7; weak D call: TRBD2 (6 bases). Trimming took 3 bases from V and 6 from J, leaving 9 bases between them. The CDR3 consists of 12 residues. As DNA, the CDR3 is TGTGCCAGCAGTTTTGGGGAGGTCGAGCAGTACTTC. It specifies CASSFGEVEQYF.

This clonotype was seen many times. The junction departs from germline at one end; a sequencing error may be responsible. The V gene is TRBV7-6, the J gene TRBJ2-7, with TRBD1 matching over 8 bases. The V gene's germline CDR1 is SGHVS and CDR2 FNYEAQ. This CDR3 is 14 amino acids long. CDR3 in amino acids: CASSTGTGHYERYF. CDR3 DNA sequence: TGTGCCAGCAGCACCGGGACAGGACATTACGAGCGGTACTTC.